Listed here are 26 T cell receptor beta chains from one sample, sequenced in a study of CD8 T cells in Susac syndrome. It was with random hexamers that roughly 0.5 to 1 ug RNA was reverse transcribed. Each CDR3 protein gets one entry after TCRdb re-called the immunoSEQ multiplex PCR reads with MiXCR. Among 100,000 to 150,000 distinct CDR3 sequences listed, 80% to 85% were seen once. Sequencing used CD8+ T cells from PBMCs. The receptors here all came from a human donor with multiple sclerosis.

The chain recombines TRBV2 with TRBJ2-1; 16 nucleotides align to TRBD2. Germline loops: CDR1 SNHLY, CDR2 FYNNEI. The CDR3 spans 16 residues. The J segment lost 9 bases and the V segment lost 6 bases, leaving 8 bases of the junction unmatched. CDR3 sequence: CASREGLAGGPSEQFF. In nucleotides, the CDR3 is TGTGCCAGCAGAGAGGGACTAGCGGGGGGGCCAAGTGAGCAGTTCTTC.

This clonotype was seen a handful of times. The J gene is TRBJ1-2, the V gene TRBV4-3; tentative D call: TRBD1 (6 bases). The CDR3 consists of 15 residues. V was trimmed by 1 base and J by 4 bases, leaving 13 bases between them. CDR1 is LGHNA, CDR2 YSLEER, per germline. The CDR3 protein is CASSQALGAGYGYTF. In DNA, the CDR3 is TGCGCCAGCAGCCAAGCCTTGGGGGCTGGCTATGGCTACACCTTC.

V usage is TRBV2 and J usage is TRBJ1-1; D is unresolved. From germline, CDR1 is SNHLY and CDR2 FYNNEI. V shed 6 bases and J shed 3 bases, with 8 bases lying between them. The CDR3 has 12 amino acids. CDR3 sequence (DNA): TGTGCCAGCAGAAGGCCAGACACTGAAGCTTTCTTT. The encoded protein is CASRRPDTEAFF.

V gene TRBV2 combines with J gene TRBJ1-1; D is unresolved. The germline V and J ends were trimmed by 6 bases and 0 bases, with 8 bases remaining between them. Per the germline V gene, CDR1 is SNHLY and CDR2 is FYNNEI. CDR3 size: 13 residues. The CDR3 region is CASRLPLNTEAFF. In DNA, the CDR3 is TGTGCCAGCAGGTTACCCCTGAACACTGAAGCTTTCTTT.

The chain combines TRBV10-3 with TRBJ2-2; D uncertain. With 9 bases removed from V and 3 bases from J, the gap between germline ends came to 8 bases. The CDR3 totals 12 residues. CDR1 and CDR2 from the germline V gene are ENHRY and SYGVKD. CDR3 DNA: TGTGCCATTGGTGTAGACACCGGGGAGCTGTTTTTT. Its protein product is CAIGVDTGELFF.

The gene calls are TRBV5-8 and TRBJ2-7, with D perhaps TRBD1 (5 bases). The germline gives CDR1 SGHTS, CDR2 YDEGEE. V lost 0 bases, J lost 0 bases, and 7 bases lay in between. The CDR3 length is 14 residues. The CDR3 sequence is CASSLAGFSYEQYV. The CDR3 DNA follows: TGTGCCAGCAGCTTGGCAGGGTTCTCCTACGAGCAGTACGTC.

The chain has TRBV20-1 and TRBJ2-7, with D uncertain. The CDR3 totals 13 residues. Trimming pared 6 bases from V and 0 bases from J, leaving 12 bases between. Per the germline V gene, CDR1 is DFQATT and CDR2 is SNEGSKA (reference sequence). The CDR3 here is CSAIWEFSYEQYF. CDR3 in DNA: TGCAGTGCCATTTGGGAATTCTCCTACGAGCAGTACTTC.

This chain connects TRBV20-1 to TRBJ2-1; D possibly corresponds to TRBD2 (6 bases). The CDR3 loop spans 13 amino acids. CDR1 DFQATT and CDR2 SNEGSKA come from the germline V gene (reference sequence). DNA of the CDR3: TGCAGCCCAAGCGGGCGACAATACAATGAGCAGTTCTTC. This codes for CSPSGRQYNEQFF.

The chain joins TRBV7-9 to TRBJ1-1, with D possibly TRBD1 on 6 matching bases. The CDR3 has 13 residues. Germline V CDR1 and CDR2: SEHNR, FQNEAQ (reference sequence). V was clipped by 8 bases and J by 3 bases, with 13 bases between them. The CDR3 protein is CASAGVGDTEAFF. The CDR3 DNA reads TGTGCCAGCGCAGGGGTGGGGGACACTGAAGCTTTCTTT.

The rearrangement links TRBV27 to TRBJ1-2; D is unclear. Germline values: CDR1 MNHEY, CDR2 SMNVEV (reference sequence). Between the trimmed V and J ends, which lost 6 bases and 0 bases, there was a span of 14 bases. This CDR3 is built from 15 residues. The CDR3 protein is CASRQTQLANYGYTF. CDR3 sequence (DNA): TGTGCCAGCAGACAGACCCAGTTAGCTAACTATGGCTACACCTTC.

The chain is built from TRBV20-1 and TRBJ2-5; 8 nucleotides align to TRBD1. CDR1 and CDR2 from the germline V gene are DFQATT and SNEGSKA (reference sequence). The CDR3 is 15 amino acids. With 6 bases clipped from V and 4 bases from J, the junction kept 13 bases outside the gene matches. CDR3 region: CSARPRTGGGETQYF. DNA of the CDR3: TGCAGTGCCCGTCCCCGCACAGGGGGAGGAGAGACCCAGTACTTC.

The gene calls are TRBV12-3 or TRBV12-4 and TRBJ2-2, with a possible D match to TRBD2 (6 bases). V gave up 3 bases and J gave up 7 bases, with 15 bases separating them. This CDR3 contains 15 residues. The CDR3 DNA reads TGTGCCAGCAGTTTGTGGACTAACATACACGGGGAGCTGTTTTTT. This sequence encodes CASSLWTNIHGELFF.

This clonotype was found a few times. The rearrangement links TRBV2 to TRBJ1-1; no firm D call. This CDR3 contains 15 residues. Deletions cut 4 bases from V and 1 base from J, with 13 bases between. Germline CDR1 and CDR2: SNHLY and FYNNEI. The CDR3 loop is CASSVYGTENTEAFF. CDR3 in DNA: TGTGCCAGCAGTGTTTACGGAACGGAGAACACTGAAGCTTTCTTT.

The chain is built from TRBV2 and TRBJ1-2; no firm D call. CDR1 and CDR2 from the germline V gene are SNHLY and FYNNEI. V lost 10 bases to trimming and J lost 3 bases, with 15 bases between them. This CDR3 is built from 13 residues. CDR3 sequence reads: CATARGADYGYTF. The CDR3 DNA reads as TGTGCCACCGCGCGGGGAGCCGACTATGGCTACACCTTC.

This chain connects TRBV27 to TRBJ2-1, with a tentative D call TRBD2 (6 bases). CDR1 is MNHEY and CDR2 is SMNVEV in the germline V gene (reference sequence). The CDR3 runs 13 residues. Trimming removed 7 bases from V and 5 bases from J, with 12 bases in between. The CDR3 nucleotides are TGTGCCAGCATAAGCGGGCCCAACAATGAGCAGTTCTTC. This gives the protein CASISGPNNEQFF.

The rearrangement joins TRBV7-8 to TRBJ2-7, with unresolved D. Trimming cost V 5 bases and J 1 base, with 9 bases left between them. The germline V gene encodes CDR1 SGHVS and CDR2 FQNEAQ. CDR3 size: 13 residues. CDR3 nucleotides: TGTGCCAGCAGCCAAGAACCTTCCTACGAGCAGTACTTC. Encoded protein: CASSQEPSYEQYF.

Here the CDR3 DNA reads TGTGCCAGCAGTGCCCCACTAGAGGGGGCGAGCGGCTACACCTTC. Translating gives CASSAPLEGASGYTF. V gene TRBV25-1 combines with J gene TRBJ1-2; 7 bases fit TRBD1. J gave up 8 bases and V 4 bases, and 13 bases lay outside the gene matches. The CDR3 is made up of 15 amino acids. Germline lookup yields CDR1 MGHDK and CDR2 SYGVNS.

This clonotype was seen once. This chain's CDR3 is CASSYEGSADTQYF. The DNA of the CDR3 is TGTGCCAGCAGTTACGAAGGGAGCGCAGATACGCAGTATTTT. The chain combines TRBV6-5 with TRBJ2-3; TRBD2 might be the D (5 bases). Trimming removed 2 bases at V and 4 bases at J, with 10 bases between. The length of the CDR3 is 14 residues. CDR1 and CDR2 (germline): MNHEY, SVGAGI.

V usage is TRBV5-1 and J usage is TRBJ2-5; no firm D call. Trimming cost V 2 bases and J 0 bases, with 8 bases left between them. This CDR3 region has 14 residues. Germline V gene data show CDR1 as SGHRS and CDR2 as YFSETQ. As DNA, the CDR3 is TGCGCCAGCAGCTTCAAAAGGTACCAAGAGACCCAGTACTTC. As protein: CASSFKRYQETQYF.

The table lists this clonotype with a count of one. The chain carries TRBV2 and TRBJ1-6; TRBD1 might be the D (6 bases). The CDR3 runs 15 residues. Trimming cost V 4 bases and J 10 bases, with 17 bases left between them. The germline V gene encodes CDR1 SNHLY and CDR2 FYNNEI. DNA of the CDR3: TGTGCCAGCAGTGTTCCACAGGGAGTAGTATCACCCCTCCACTTT. Protein sequence: CASSVPQGVVSPLHF.

This clonotype was seen once. V usage is TRBV19 and J usage is TRBJ1-1; tentative D call: TRBD1 (6 bases). V lost 10 bases to trimming and J lost 4 bases, with 22 bases between them. The CDR3 runs 15 residues. CDR1 LNHDA and CDR2 SQIVND come from the germline V gene (reference sequence). CDR3 protein: CAIRGGYVGGTEAFF. The CDR3 DNA is TGTGCCATCCGAGGGGGGTACGTCGGAGGCACTGAAGCTTTCTTT.

The chain links TRBV5-1 to TRBJ2-7, with a possible D match to TRBD1 (6 bases). The CDR3 spans 14 residues. V shed 0 bases and J shed 2 bases, with 9 bases lying between them. CDR1 SGHRS and CDR2 YFSETQ come from the germline V gene. This chain's CDR3 is CASSLAGQPYEQYF. The CDR3 DNA sequence: TGCGCCAGCAGCTTGGCTGGACAGCCCTACGAGCAGTACTTC.

The J gene is TRBJ2-1, the V gene TRBV29-1; D unclear. V lost 2 bases, J lost 3 bases, and 8 bases lay in between. Germline loops: CDR1 SQVTM, CDR2 ANQGSEA. This CDR3 region has 13 residues. CDR3: CSVELGDYNEQFF. CDR3 in DNA: TGCAGCGTTGAATTGGGCGACTACAATGAGCAGTTCTTC.

CDR3 residues: CASSERSGGVRDYEQYF. DNA of the CDR3: TGTGCCAGCAGTGAAAGGTCGGGGGGGGTTCGTGACTACGAGCAGTACTTC. The genes are TRBV25-1 and TRBJ2-7, with 8 bases fitting TRBD2. J was trimmed by 3 bases and V by 2 bases; bases with no gene match: 12. CDR1 is MGHDK and CDR2 is SYGVNS in the germline V gene. This CDR3 is built from 17 residues.

The J gene is TRBJ2-1, the V gene TRBV27, with D perhaps being TRBD1 or TRBD2 (5 bases each). The length of the CDR3 is 15 residues. CDR1 and CDR2 from the germline V gene are MNHEY and SMNVEV (reference sequence). Trimming removed 5 bases at V and 4 bases at J, with 15 bases between. CDR3 amino acids: CASSVPGPLYNEQFF. The CDR3 DNA reads as TGTGCCAGCAGTGTCCCGGGGCCCTTATACAATGAGCAGTTCTTC.

The chain combines TRBV20-1 with TRBJ1-4; D is uncertain. This CDR3 has 15 residues. Trimming took off 0 bases at V and 4 bases at J, with 12 bases between the two ends. The germline V gene has CDR1 DFQATT and CDR2 SNEGSKA (reference sequence). The CDR3 sequence: CSARDLARFNEKLFF. The CDR3 bases are TGCAGTGCTAGAGATTTAGCCAGGTTTAATGAAAAACTGTTTTTT.